This TCR beta chain was sequenced during a study of shared clonotypes between healthy human individuals. The CDR3 covers 17 residues. The germline V and J ends were trimmed by 3 bases and 3 bases, with 21 bases remaining between them. Germline CDR1 is SGHAT and CDR2 is FQNNGV. Produced via immunoSEQ multiplex PCR; TCRdb's table is partial and in-frame only. The sample contains roughly 110,000 clones, about 67% of which appear only once. The sequenced sample consisted of memory CD8+ T cells sorted from blood. Subset given: CD45RO+ cells pooled with CCR7-negative TemRA cells. The chain joins TRBV11-2 to TRBJ2-7; TRBD2 is a possible D gene (6 bases). The source of this sequence is a woman under 40 in good health. CDR3 in amino acids: CASSFPVDSGTLYEQYF. DNA of the CDR3: TGTGCCAGCAGCTTCCCGGTGGATAGCGGAACCCTCTACGAGCAGTACTTC.